This TCR beta chain was identified during a study of blood T cells in healthy people across ages (dated by TCRdb to about 2015). A note on the overall study: In model experiments, template switching captured about one uniquely barcoded TCR beta cDNA molecule for every two T cells. Using deep sequencing normalized with unique cDNA molecular identifiers, the study measured how TCR beta repertoire diversity changes with age. Using the same blood draw, the study looked at two additional independent replicas of 1 million unique cDNA reads for two donors, one aged 18 to 30 and the other aged 80 or older. To avoid experimental bias, donors of different ages were randomly spread across the sequencing lanes. Donors were grouped into four age groups: young (average 16 years), middle-aged (39), aged (around 62) and long-lived (just over 80). The research as a whole found: Because donor CMV infection status was unknown, age-related changes in expanded clonotypes were potentially confounded. Estimates of total diversity from one million sequenced T cells were regarded as lower bounds and underestimates. The percentage of naive T cells measured by flow cytometry correlated strongly with observed TCR beta diversity. Compared with the aged group, the long-lived group had more naive CD4+ T cells, fewer expanded clones and increased TCR diversity, a pattern suggesting age selection. Observed TCR beta diversity per million T cells fell roughly linearly with age, and a significant reduction was already apparent by age roughly 40. Since profiling was done on bulk unsorted PBMCs, naive and antigen-experienced compartments could not be conclusively compared.

Receptor amplification or capture employed 5' RACE. Reads for this sample came from an Illumina HiSeq 2500. A second roughly 6 to 12 cycle PCR used a sample-barcoded 5' primer and a J-beta primer mix. A unique molecular identifier was introduced onto each TCR beta cDNA molecule by a template-switch 5' adaptor carrying 12 random nucleotides. At least 2.5 million CDR3-containing paired-end reads were obtained from each sample. First-strand cDNA was synthesized from all RNA with the Mint cDNA synthesis kit, primed by a TRBC-specific oligonucleotide. After uracil-DNA glycosylase treatment, a first 18-cycle PCR used universal primers M1SS and BC2_uni_R on all cDNA. As for the authors' bioinformatics: Normalization of each sample was performed by random selection of 1 million high-quality reads, each carrying a distinct molecular identifier. Reads with shared molecular identifiers were discarded instead of being binned into consensus sequences. MiTCR, run with a Q25 quality threshold and the strictest error-elimination algorithm, handled CDR3 identification, clonotype clustering and error correction. A nonparametric unseen species model with Euler transformation was used to estimate lower-bound total TCR beta diversity. Using fastp trimming at Q25 and MiXCR clonotype assembly, TCRdb reanalyzed the public sequencing data and kept in-frame beta chains. A single entry per CDR3 protein holds the most common genes and DNA from its merged rows. The V and J calls were determined by TCRdb, not by the authors. The sample data list about 650,000 distinct CDR3 sequences, and 32% of these were observed just once. The ten largest clones represent 15% of the sample.

Worth noting for this clonotype: What antigen it recognizes has not been identified. No much larger clone is present one base from it, and per-base qualities are unavailable.

The donors were roughly 38 Caucasian individuals from Russia, aged roughly 6 to 100 years, who were systemically healthy. Each donor gave about 11 milliliters of peripheral blood, drawn into EDTA-treated Vacutainer tubes. Ficoll-Paque density-gradient centrifugation was used to isolate PBMCs, with at least 7 million obtained per sample. Trizol reagent was used to extract total RNA from the PBMCs, yielding at least 6 micrograms per sample. The percentages of naive CD45RAhigh/CD27high T cells were determined by flow cytometry on a PBMC aliquot from every donor. After removal of 2 bases from V and 11 bases from J, the junction retains 10 bases not matched to a gene. The CDR3 sequence holds 15 residues, the cysteine and phenylalanine included. The only DNA kept is the CDR3, 45 bases in frame from the first base. CDR1 and CDR2, looked up from the germline V gene, are SGHTA and FQGTGA.

The source material was blood. This receptor chain uses TRBV7-3 and TRBJ2-5; 11 bases in between match TRBD2. The TCR sequence derives from a woman at least 80 years old in good health. Donor details come from another sample of the same person, matched by shared clones. The CDR3 region has the sequence CASSLVAGGAEEQYF. The nucleotide sequence is given as TGTGCCAGCAGCTTAGTAGCGGGAGGGGCGGAAGAGCAGTACTTC.